This T cell receptor (beta chain) derives from a study of CD8 T cells in Susac syndrome (dated by TCRdb to the late 2010s). Regarding the research as a whole: The study used repertoire sequencing to test whether antigen drove CD8+ T cell activation and differentiation in Susac syndrome.

RNA was extracted using the RNeasy kit, and roughly 0.5 to 1 ug of the RNA was reverse transcribed with random hexamers. The immunoSEQ multiplex PCR assay, covering 54 Vbeta and 13 Jbeta segments, was used to amplify TCR beta CDR3 regions. PCR amplification bias was corrected using a synthetic template baseline for primer optimization and computational correction. Per the source publication's procedure: Reads were assigned to V, D and J genes according to IMGT and analyzed in immunoSEQ Analyzer, with only productive sequences retained. Clonality was calculated as one minus the Shannon entropy normalized by log2 of the number of productive unique sequences. For each patient and control, public and private clones were evaluated within the 100 most prevalent clones. Susac-specific clones were defined as absent from healthy and MS cohorts, over a thousand published viral clones and other ImmuneACCESS disease sequences. TCRdb took the public reads, trimmed them with fastp at Q25, ran MiXCR for clone calling and kept in-frame beta chains. Every CDR3 protein is listed once, alongside the most common genes and DNA of its rows. TCRdb, not the authors, supplied the V and J calls. For this sample the table gives some 110,000 distinct CDR3 sequences, of which about 94% were detected only once. Of the sample, over 0.07% is held by the ten largest clones.

With regard to this clonotype: Its cognate antigen has yet to be identified. The input lacks base qualities; no much larger clone sits a single base away.

CDR1 and CDR2 are drawn from the germline V gene (reference sequence): LNHDA, SQIVND. V was cut back by 9 bases and J by 4 bases, leaving a gap of 24 bases between them. From the cysteine up to the phenylalanine, the CDR3 has a length of 16 residues. This entry keeps only the CDR3 DNA: 48 bases, framed from base 1. The paper's findings and limits, for the study overall: The number of individuals in the TCR sequencing and HLA analysis was recognized as being relatively small.

Peripheral blood CD8+ and CD4+ T cells from healthy donors, Susac syndrome patients and multiple sclerosis patients were profiled using high-throughput TCR beta sequencing. Healthy donors were age- and sex-matched controls. Bulk CD8+ and CD4+ T cells were purified by magnetic negative isolation, while CD8+ TEMRA cells were enriched using FACS. Blood was collected in EDTA tubes and processed within 24 hours, with PBMCs isolated through density gradient centrifugation. PBMCs intended for TCR sequencing were frozen in liquid nitrogen and were later thawed in a 37 degrees C water bath. The sorted or isolated CD4+, CD8+ and CD8+ TEMRA cells had a purity of 90% or higher.

Rearrangement joined TRBV19 to TRBJ1-2, with TRBD1 perhaps the D gene, on 5 matching bases. The specimen sequenced was CD4+ T cells from PBMCs. This receptor was identified in a human donor in good health. CDR3 sequence: CASSPLGTRDPYGYTF. The DNA is as follows: TGTGCCAGCAGCCCGTTGGGGACCAGGGACCCCTATGGCTACACCTTC.